The clone carrying this T cell receptor beta chain occurred a few times. Its specificity is not known. The data belong to a study of T-cell reconstitution after alpha-beta-depleted transplantation in children. Unique molecular identifiers were used in preparing the TCRbeta library. TCRdb called the PCR reads again in MiXCR, with one record for every CDR3 protein. Among 300,000 to 400,000 distinct CDR3 sequences listed, more than 20% were seen once. Overall study findings and caveats: Newly made T cells mostly supplied T-cell counts and diversity one year after transplant. Several patients had high TCRbeta diversity at day 60; it came from surviving recipient T cells and thymic progenitors.

The CDR3 runs to 17 residues. The germline V gene encodes CDR1 MNHEY and CDR2 SVGAGI. V shed 2 bases, J shed 4 bases, and the junction held 9 bases outside the gene matches. Specimen: PBMCs, mostly from graft donor cells, collected 180 days after TCRalphabeta/CD19-depleted stem cell transplant. This TCR was sampled from a male patient under 18 who had a stem cell transplant for acute lymphoblastic leukemia, so the T cells may come from the graft donor. The chain couples TRBV6-5 to TRBJ2-2, with 8 positions matching TRBD2. CDR3 nucleotides: TGTGCCAGCAGTTACGCGAGCACGGGAGGGAGCACCGGGGAGCTGTTTTTT. Its protein is CASSYASTGGSTGELFF.